These 5 T cell receptor beta chains originate from one sample sequenced in a study of blood T cell repertoires in COVID-19. Profiled with immunoSEQ multiplex PCR; TCRdb holds only in-frame clones, not every one. The top ten hold 1.5% of the sample, which has roughly 200,000 clones, 83% seen once. Sequences were obtained from peripheral blood. These receptors were collected from a human donor in a cohort sampled during active COVID-19.

This clone has only one observation. The chain links TRBV10-1 to TRBJ1-1, with 9 bases aligning to TRBD1. CDR1 and CDR2 (germline): WNHNN, SYGVQD (reference sequence). This CDR3 is built from 14 residues. The V gene end was trimmed by 6 bases and the J gene end by 3 bases; junction bases not matched to a gene: 5. Here the CDR3 reads CASSPGQGHTEAFF. CDR3 in DNA: TGCGCCAGCAGCCCGGGACAGGGCCACACTGAAGCTTTCTTT.

The rearrangement joins TRBV5-4 to TRBJ1-1; D possibly corresponds to TRBD1 (5 bases). V lost 4 bases, J lost 1 base, and 11 bases lay in between. The germline CDR1 and CDR2 sequences are SGHNT and YYREEE (reference sequence). The CDR3 length is 14 residues. The CDR3 is CASSTKTGNTEAFF. DNA of the CDR3: TGTGCCAGCAGCACTAAAACAGGGAACACTGAAGCTTTCTTT.

J is TRBJ1-4 and V is TRBV7-9, with 8 positions matching TRBD1. Per the germline V gene, CDR1 is SEHNR and CDR2 is FQNEAQ (reference sequence). This CDR3 contains 15 residues. V trimming: 6 bases; J trimming: 0 bases; junction bases outside the gene matches: 3. In nucleotides, the CDR3 is TGTGCCAGCAGTAGGGGACAGGCAACTAATGAAAAACTGTTTTTT. Protein sequence: CASSRGQATNEKLFF.

CDR3 nucleotides: TGTGCCAGCACCCATCTAGTTAGCGGGGACTCCTACGAGCAGTACTTC. Translated: CASTHLVSGDSYEQYF. The V and J genes are TRBV28 and TRBJ2-7; 8 bases are a match to TRBD2. V lost 7 bases and J lost 0; bases outside the gene matches: 11. CDR1 is MDHEN and CDR2 is SYDVKM in the germline V gene. This CDR3 is built from 16 residues.

This clone was detected a few times. The V and J genes are TRBV15 and TRBJ1-5; TRBD1 matches at 8 bases. This CDR3 spans 17 amino acids. J was trimmed by 7 bases and V by 3 bases; bases with no gene match: 14. Germline CDR1 reads LNHNV; CDR2 reads YYDKDF (reference sequence). For the CDR3, the DNA is TGTGCCACCAGCAGGGTACCATCGGACAGGGTCGACCAGCCCCAGCATTTT. It is translated as CATSRVPSDRVDQPQHF.